The next 28 T cell receptor beta chains were all read from a single sample in a study of blood T cells in healthy people across ages. Next came a second PCR, run for roughly 6 to 11 cycles, which used a sample-barcoded 5' primer along with a J-beta primer mix. MiXCR, applied by TCRdb to the 5' RACE reads, yields one record per CDR3 protein. This sample yields some 1.6 million distinct CDR3 sequences, of which roughly 32% are seen a single time; 11% belongs to the top ten. Sequencing used blood. The receptor set was obtained from a young woman in good health.

V and J are TRBV4-1 and TRBJ2-1; 9 bases fit TRBD2. This CDR3 is 17 amino acids long. The germline CDR1 and CDR2 sequences are MGHRA and YSYEKL. The V gene end was trimmed by 1 base and the J gene end by 1 base; junction bases not matched to a gene: 5. CDR3 amino acids: CASSQGPSGNSYNEQFF. The CDR3 region has the DNA TGCGCCAGCAGCCAAGGGCCTAGCGGGAATTCCTACAATGAGCAGTTCTTC.

Worth noting for this clonotype: A read error is possible here, since a much larger clone lies one base away. The CDR3 DNA reads TGTGCAAGTCGCTTCGGGACAGGGGGAAGGTATTGCTACGAGCAGTACTTC. The encoded protein is CASRFGTGGRYCYEQYF. The chain combines TRBV12-2 with TRBJ2-7; the table names TRBD1, a call not compared with the DNA. TRBV12-2 has pseudogene status. The CDR3 runs 17 residues.

V gene TRBV28 combines with J gene TRBJ1-4; no definite D call. The CDR3 is 14 amino acids. V was clipped by 2 bases and J by 6 bases, with 10 bases between them. CDR1 MDHEN and CDR2 SYDVKM come from the germline V gene. CDR3 region: CASSLPTGDEKLFF. CDR3 in DNA: TGTGCCAGCAGTTTACCGACGGGCGATGAAAAACTGTTTTTT.

The chain combines TRBV7-9 with TRBJ2-3; D might be TRBD2 (6 bases). Germline CDR1 reads SEHNR; CDR2 reads FQNEAQ (reference sequence). The V end lost 1 base, the J end lost 2 bases, and 16 bases lay between the germline ends. This CDR3 spans 17 amino acids. CDR3 in DNA: TGTGCCAGCAGCTTAGGGGCTTCGGGGAGGAACACAGATACGCAGTATTTT. Protein product: CASSLGASGRNTDTQYF.

The V and J genes are TRBV14 and TRBJ2-2; TRBD1 agrees at 12 bases. This CDR3 contains 16 residues. J lost 6 bases, V lost 3 bases, and 5 bases had no gene match. Germline CDR1 reads SGHDN; CDR2 reads FVKESK. CDR3 sequence (DNA): TGTGCCAGCAGCCATCTCGGGACAGGGGGCTCCGGGGAGCTGTTTTTT. Translation: CASSHLGTGGSGELFF.

In this sample, this clonotype turned up a few times. CDR3 bases: TGCAGCGTTAGTGAGGGTTTCGATTCACCCCTCCACTTT. This translates into CSVSEGFDSPLHF. This chain links TRBV29-1 with TRBJ1-6; D is uncertain. Germline assignment: CDR1 SQVTM and CDR2 ANQGSEA. V lost 5 bases and J lost 8, with 13 bases in between. The CDR3 runs 13 residues.

The J gene is TRBJ2-4, the V gene TRBV21-1; the tabulated D call, TRBD1, remains unverified against the DNA. TRBV21-1 is recorded as a pseudogene. The CDR3 loop spans 19 amino acids. CDR3 protein: CAGSKEFGQGGRAKNIQYF. The CDR3 coding sequence is TGTGCCGGCAGCAAAGAGTTTGGCCAGGGGGGCAGGGCCAAAAACATTCAGTACTTC.

Note on this clonotype: One base away lies a much larger clone, so this may be a sequencing read error. The rearrangement links TRBV7-2 to TRBJ1-2; 9 bases align to TRBD1. The CDR3 runs to 15 residues. In germline, CDR1 is SGHTA, CDR2 FQGNSA. The CDR3 nucleotides read TGTGCCAACAGCACACGGACAGGGGATAACTATGGCTACACCTTC. The encoded protein is CANSTRTGDNYGYTF.

A few counts support this clonotype. The chain uses TRBV12-3 or TRBV12-4 and TRBJ2-7; TRBD1 might be the D (7 bases). This CDR3 contains 14 residues. V was trimmed by 7 bases and J by 0 bases, leaving 13 bases between them. Here the CDR3 reads CASKRQGGSYEQYF. CDR3 nucleotide sequence: TGTGCCAGCAAACGACAGGGAGGCTCCTACGAGCAGTACTTC.

This chain uses TRBV29-1 with TRBJ1-2, with D hard to call. Germline V CDR1 and CDR2: SQVTM, ANQGSEA. The CDR3 length is 13 residues. The V gene lost 3 bases and the J gene lost 3 bases, with 11 bases spanning the gap. The chain's CDR3 is CSVDGLRDYGYTF. The CDR3 DNA reads TGCAGCGTTGACGGCCTGAGGGACTATGGCTACACCTTC.

The V gene is TRBV7-3, the J gene TRBJ2-1; 11 bases agree with TRBD2. Germline assignment: CDR1 SGHTA and CDR2 FQGTGA. The CDR3 has 16 amino acids. J was trimmed by 6 bases and V by 6 bases; bases with no gene match: 10. Here the CDR3 DNA reads TGTGCCAGCAGAGGTATAGCGGGGGGGCCGGGCAATGAGCAGTTCTTC. Translating gives CASRGIAGGPGNEQFF.

On this clonotype: Germline is not matched at one junction end, which may reflect a read error. V gene TRBV4-1 combines with J gene TRBJ1-2, with TRBD1 matching over 8 bases. This CDR3 is built from 16 residues. Germline V lookup: CDR1 MGHRA, CDR2 YSYEKL. CDR3 sequence: CASSLPRQGANYGHTF. CDR3 DNA: TGCGCCAGCAGCCTCCCCCGCCAGGGGGCCAACTATGGCCACACCTTC.

This clonotype has more than one count but fewer than ten. The V call is TRBV5-1, the J call TRBJ2-3; 7 bases map to TRBD2. V trimming: 0 bases; J trimming: 1 base; junction bases outside the gene matches: 5. The CDR3 is 16 amino acids. The germline gives CDR1 SGHRS, CDR2 YFSETQ. The CDR3 spells CASSLVGGLGTDTQYF. The CDR3 DNA sequence: TGCGCCAGCAGCTTGGTGGGTGGACTAGGCACAGATACGCAGTATTTT.

This clonotype was seen only a few times. This chain uses TRBV5-1 with TRBJ2-7; TRBD1 matches at 10 bases. This CDR3 spans 16 amino acids. V lost 0 bases to trimming and J lost 6 bases; unmatched junction nucleotides: 9. CDR1 is SGHRS and CDR2 is YFSETQ in the germline V gene. CDR3 loop: CASSLATGTGVFEQYF. CDR3 nucleotides: TGCGCCAGCAGCTTGGCTACCGGGACAGGGGTTTTCGAGCAGTACTTC. Combining the CDR3 with reference TRBV5-1 and TRBJ2-7 gives the whole variable domain KAGVTQTPRYLIKTRGQQVTLSCSPISGHRSVSWYQQTPGQGLQFLFEYFSETQRNKGNFPGRFSGRQFSNSRSEMNVSTLELGDSALYLCASSLATGTGVFEQYFGPGTRLTVT.

J is TRBJ2-7 and V is TRBV20-1; D not certain. V was pared by 2 bases and J by 0 bases, with 11 bases between. The V gene's germline CDR1 is DFQATT and CDR2 SNEGSKA (reference sequence). The CDR3 totals 14 residues. The CDR3 is CSARIDGLSYEQYF. The CDR3 DNA follows: TGCAGTGCTAGAATCGACGGTCTCTCCTACGAGCAGTACTTC.

This clonotype came up a few times. This chain connects TRBV13 to TRBJ2-5; 8 bases are shared with TRBD1. CDR1 PRHDT and CDR2 FYEKMQ come from the germline V gene (reference sequence). CDR3 length equals 13 residues. V lost 7 bases and J lost 5; bases outside the gene matches: 6. The CDR3 protein is CASIRTGRETQYF. In DNA form, the CDR3 reads TGTGCCAGCATCCGGACAGGGAGGGAGACCCAGTACTTC.

Worth noting for this clonotype: Here the CDR3 omits its conserved ending phenylalanine or tryptophan, so a read error is the likely source. The chain recombines TRBV5-1 with TRBJ2-7; D might be TRBD2 (5 bases). V was trimmed by 2 bases and J by 0 bases, leaving 9 bases between them. The germline V gene encodes CDR1 SGHRS and CDR2 YFSETQ. There are 14 residues in the CDR3. The CDR3 DNA follows: TGCGCCAGCAGCTTTTCGGCGGGCTCCTACGAGCAGTACATC. Translating gives CASSFSAGSYEQYI.

The V and J genes are TRBV18 and TRBJ2-1; D might be TRBD2 (5 bases). The V gene lost 8 bases and the J gene lost 2 bases, with 16 bases spanning the gap. The CDR3 spans 15 residues. In germline, CDR1 is KGHSH, CDR2 LQKENI. Here the CDR3 reads CASRTSGRTYNEQFF. CDR3 DNA: TGTGCCAGCCGGACGAGCGGAAGGACCTACAATGAGCAGTTCTTC.

This clonotype was counted a few times. This CDR3 reads CSAKRQDDYGYTF. DNA of the CDR3: TGCAGTGCTAAACGACAGGACGACTATGGCTACACCTTC. This rearrangement joins TRBV20-1 to TRBJ1-2, with D possibly matching TRBD1 (6 bases). Germline CDR1 reads DFQATT; CDR2 reads SNEGSKA (reference sequence). Trimming removed 4 bases at V and 3 bases at J, with 12 bases between. The CDR3 runs 13 residues.

The DNA of the CDR3 is TGCAGCGTTGGACTCCTAGTAGCGGGGCAACCGCAGTATTTT. Translated: CSVGLLVAGQPQYF. The chain links TRBV29-1 to TRBJ2-3, with TRBD2 matching 8 bases. Germline values: CDR1 SQVTM, CDR2 ANQGSEA. Losses at the gene ends were 4 bases for V and 10 bases for J; bases not matched to a gene: 13. The CDR3 consists of 14 residues.

This clonotype has just a few counts. The chain carries TRBV10-3 and TRBJ1-2, with D possibly TRBD1 on 6 matching bases. The V gene's germline CDR1 is ENHRY and CDR2 SYGVKD. This CDR3 spans 16 amino acids. V was pared by 6 bases and J by 0 bases, with 17 bases between. The CDR3: CAISLTPGGPNYGYTF. CDR3 sequence (DNA): TGTGCCATCAGCTTAACCCCCGGGGGCCCTAACTATGGCTACACCTTC.

This clonotype was seen a handful of times. The chain joins TRBV7-3 to TRBJ2-5; tentatively, D is TRBD1 or TRBD2 (5 bases each). Germline lookup yields CDR1 SGHTA and CDR2 FQGTGA. Trimming cost V 2 bases and J 4 bases, with 20 bases left between them. The CDR3 contains 17 residues. CDR3 in amino acids: CASSLLPTGTARETQYF. CDR3 in DNA: TGTGCCAGCAGCTTACTTCCCACGGGGACGGCGCGAGAGACCCAGTACTTC.

This sequence joins TRBV5-1 and TRBJ2-1; 7 nucleotides match TRBD1. V gave up 4 bases and J gave up 15 bases; unmatched junction bases: 25. The CDR3 totals 17 residues. Germline V CDR1 and CDR2: SGHRS, YFSETQ. CDR3 amino acids: CASSVTLQGRGQFLGFF. Written as DNA, the CDR3 is TGCGCCAGCAGCGTAACCTTACAGGGTCGGGGACAGTTCCTCGGGTTCTTC. Supplemented by reference TRBV5-1 and TRBJ2-1, the full variable domain reads KAGVTQTPRYLIKTRGQQVTLSCSPISGHRSVSWYQQTPGQGLQFLFEYFSETQRNKGNFPGRFSGRQFSNSRSEMNVSTLELGDSALYLCASSVTLQGRGQFLGFFGPGTRLTVL.

This clonotype was counted at least ten times. The rearrangement uses TRBV20-1 and TRBJ2-1, with 7 bases aligning to TRBD2. CDR3 length: 12 residues. Germline V gene sequence: CDR1 DFQATT, CDR2 SNEGSKA (reference sequence). With 6 bases clipped from V and 5 bases from J, the junction kept 4 bases outside the gene matches. The CDR3 spells CSAPGLNNEQFF. The CDR3 DNA is TGCAGTGCCCCGGGACTAAACAATGAGCAGTTCTTC.

The chain is built from TRBV9 and TRBJ1-1; maybe TRBD1 (6 bases). Germline V gene sequence: CDR1 SGDLS, CDR2 YYNGEE. Trimming left V 4 bases short and J 5 bases short, with 15 bases between. This CDR3 has 14 residues. Here the CDR3 reads CASSFRQDLTEAFF. DNA for the CDR3: TGTGCCAGCAGCTTCCGACAGGACTTGACTGAAGCTTTCTTT.

This clonotype was detected a few times. This chain connects TRBV6-1 to TRBJ1-2; tentative D call: TRBD1 (6 bases). This CDR3 is 14 amino acids long. CDR1 and CDR2 (germline): MNHNS, SASEGT. Deletions cut 3 bases from V and 7 bases from J, with 15 bases between. CDR3 sequence (DNA): TGTGCCAGCAGTGAGAACCAGGGGTCGGCTGGCTACACCTTC. It translates to CASSENQGSAGYTF.

The chain combines TRBV20-1 with TRBJ2-4; D not resolved. The V end was cut by 5 bases, the J end by 6 bases, with 17 bases between. This CDR3 spans 14 amino acids. CDR1 and CDR2 from the germline V gene are DFQATT and SNEGSKA (reference sequence). The CDR3 region is CSASPLLSGNIQYF. In DNA form, the CDR3 reads TGCAGTGCTTCCCCTTTGCTATCGGGAAACATTCAGTACTTC.

V and J are TRBV6-1 and TRBJ2-7; TRBD2 matches at 7 bases. The CDR3 length is 12 residues. The V gene end was trimmed by 11 bases and the J gene end by 2 bases; junction bases not matched to a gene: 6. CDR1 is MNHNS, CDR2 SASEGT, per germline. The CDR3 loop reads CAGGEGTYEQYF. CDR3 DNA: TGTGCCGGCGGGGAGGGGACCTACGAGCAGTACTTC.